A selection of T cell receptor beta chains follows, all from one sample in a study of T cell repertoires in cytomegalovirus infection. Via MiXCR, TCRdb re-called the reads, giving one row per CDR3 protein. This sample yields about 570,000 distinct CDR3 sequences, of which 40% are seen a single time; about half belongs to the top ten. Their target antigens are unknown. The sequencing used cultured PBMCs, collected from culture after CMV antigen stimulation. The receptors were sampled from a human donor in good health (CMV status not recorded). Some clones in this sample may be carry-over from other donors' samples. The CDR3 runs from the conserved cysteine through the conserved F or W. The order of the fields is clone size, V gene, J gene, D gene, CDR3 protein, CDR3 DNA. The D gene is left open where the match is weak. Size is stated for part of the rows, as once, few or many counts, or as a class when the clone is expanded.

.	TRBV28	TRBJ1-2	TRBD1	CASSAPGGENYGYTF	TGTGCCAGCAGTGCGCCAGGGGGGGAGAACTATGGCTACACCTTC
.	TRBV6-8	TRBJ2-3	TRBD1	CASSYDRARDTQYF	TGTGCCAGCAGTTACGACAGGGCGAGAGATACGCAGTATTTT
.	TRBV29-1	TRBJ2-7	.	CSALGADRFEQYF	TGCAGCGCCTTGGGGGCCGACAGGTTCGAGCAGTACTTC
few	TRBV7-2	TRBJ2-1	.	CASSFLGPAGLGDEQFF	TGTGCCAGCAGCTTCCTGGGACCCGCAGGTCTCGGGGATGAGCAGTTCTTC
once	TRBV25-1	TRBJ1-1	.	CASSEGISEAFF	TGTGCCAGCAGTGAGGGTATCAGTGAAGCTTTCTTT
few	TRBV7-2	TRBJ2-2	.	CASSRVLPGVAGELFF	TGTGCCAGCAGCCGGGTTCTCCCGGGGGTGGCCGGGGAGCTGTTTTTT
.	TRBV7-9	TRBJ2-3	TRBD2	CASRLGTSPSTDTQYF	TGTGCCAGCAGATTAGGGACTAGCCCTAGCACAGATACGCAGTATTTT
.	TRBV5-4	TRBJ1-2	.	CASSRDLYGYTF	TGTGCCAGCAGCCGGGACCTCTATGGCTACACCTTC
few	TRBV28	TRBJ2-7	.	CASISKPGFGTYEQYF	TGTGCCAGCATCTCCAAACCGGGATTCGGAACCTACGAGCAGTACTTC
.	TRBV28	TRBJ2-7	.	CASSRVGGAKQGEQYF	TGTGCCAGCAGCCGGGTGGGGGGGGCAAAACAGGGGGAGCAGTACTTC
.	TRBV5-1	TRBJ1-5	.	CASSLDQNQPQHF	TGCGCCAGCAGCTTGGACCAGAATCAGCCCCAGCATTTT
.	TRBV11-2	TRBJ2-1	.	CAVGGYNEQFF	TGTGCCGTCGGGGGCTACAATGAGCAGTTCTTC
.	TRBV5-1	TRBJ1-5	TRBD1	CASSGGTVNDSENQPQHF	TGCGCCAGCAGCGGAGGGACAGTAAATGATTCGGAGAATCAGCCCCAGCATTTT
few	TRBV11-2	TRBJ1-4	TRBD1	CASSFPRGRGGEKLFF	TGTGCCAGCAGCTTTCCCAGGGGGAGAGGCGGAGAAAAACTGTTTTTT